This is a list of T cell receptor beta chains from one sample in a study of graft-versus-host responses after intestinal transplantation. No antigen has been assigned to these receptors. The assay was immunoSEQ multiplex PCR, and TCRdb's table has in-frame clones only and misses some. This sample has about 59,000 clones, with almost 95% found just once. The sample consisted of unstimulated CD4+ T cells sorted from spleen or lymph node cells, taken before transplant. The receptor set was obtained from a human donor who was the organ donor for an intestinal transplant. The CDR3 runs from the conserved cysteine through the conserved F or W. A D gene is named only where the DNA matches it firmly. Clone size, where shown, is once, few, many, or a class for clones that have expanded.

j_gene,abundance,d_gene,v_gene,CDR3aa,CDR3nt
TRBJ2-2,-,-,TRBV7-3,CASSLNAGSGELFF,TGTGCCAGCAGCTTAAACGCCGGGTCCGGGGAGCTGTTTTTT
TRBJ2-3,-,TRBD2,TRBV7-9,CASTWGGVPTDTQYF,TGTGCCAGCACCTGGGGAGGGGTCCCCACAGATACGCAGTATTTT
TRBJ2-5,few,-,TRBV5-1,CASSSEGGLGETQYF,TGCGCCAGCAGCTCGGAGGGGGGGCTGGGAGAGACCCAGTACTTC
TRBJ1-3,-,-,TRBV6-6,CASSHVNSGNTIYF,TGTGCCAGCAGCCACGTGAACTCTGGAAACACCATATATTTT
TRBJ2-2,-,TRBD1,TRBV7-2,CASSLGRQGGLFF,TGTGCCAGCAGCTTGGGCCGACAGGGTGGTCTGTTTTTT
TRBJ2-3,-,TRBD2,TRBV7-8,CASSLTSPDTQYF,TGTGCCAGCAGCTTGACTAGCCCAGATACGCAGTATTTT
TRBJ2-3,-,TRBD1,TRBV7-9,CASSLVVPGQGSFFDTQYF,TGTGCCAGCAGCTTAGTAGTGCCGGGACAGGGTTCGTTTTTCGATACGCAGTATTTT
TRBJ1-5,-,-,TRBV6-5,CASSWGGDQPQHF,TGTGCCAGCAGTTGGGGGGGAGATCAGCCCCAGCATTTT
TRBJ2-1,-,TRBD2,TRBV7-2,CASSLVAGGSNEQFF,TGTGCCAGCAGCTTAGTGGCGGGGGGGTCGAATGAGCAGTTCTTC
TRBJ2-7,-,-,TRBV7-9,CASSLGPGRFYEQYF,TGTGCCAGCAGCTTAGGACCGGGACGTTTCTACGAGCAGTACTTC
TRBJ1-3,-,TRBD1,TRBV30,CAWSLRGQYSGNTIYF,TGTGCCTGGAGTCTCAGGGGGCAATACTCTGGAAACACCATATATTTT
TRBJ2-5,once,-,TRBV2,CASSEPPYQETQYF,TGTGCCAGCAGTGAACCTCCCTACCAAGAGACCCAGTACTTC
TRBJ2-3,-,TRBD2,TRBV11-2,CASSLGLAGGGTDTQYF,TGTGCCAGCAGCTTAGGGCTAGCGGGGGGCGGGACAGATACGCAGTATTTT
TRBJ2-7,-,-,TRBV6-5,CASKIGLRAEQYF,TGTGCCAGCAAAATTGGTTTGCGGGCCGAGCAGTACTTC
TRBJ2-7,-,-,TRBV28,CASSRKEPSYEQYF,TGTGCCAGCAGCAGAAAGGAACCCTCCTACGAGCAGTACTTC
TRBJ1-2,-,-,TRBV27,CASSPRGAPNGYTF,TGTGCCAGCAGTCCGCGGGGTGCCCCCAATGGCTACACCTTC
TRBJ1-1,-,-,TRBV5-4,CASSLVLGMNTEAFF,TGTGCCAGCAGCTTGGTGCTGGGGATGAACACTGAAGCTTTCTTT
TRBJ1-3,-,-,TRBV7-3,CASIPHILSGNTIYF,TGTGCCAGCATTCCTCATATACTCTCTGGAAACACCATATATTTT
TRBJ1-2,-,TRBD1,TRBV2,CARTQGLAYGYTF,TGTGCCAGGACACAGGGGTTGGCCTATGGCTACACCTTC
TRBJ1-2,once,-,TRBV27,CASSPPQTNYGYTF,TGTGCCAGCAGTCCCCCCCAGACAAACTATGGCTACACCTTC
TRBJ2-7,-,-,TRBV6-1,CATKTIPGTYEQYF,TGTGCCACCAAAACGATACCGGGAACCTACGAGCAGTACTTC
TRBJ2-3,-,-,TRBV19,CASRRAGTDTQYF,TGTGCCAGTAGAAGGGCGGGGACAGATACGCAGTATTTT
TRBJ2-7,once,-,TRBV7-2,CASSFEGPISYEQYF,TGTGCCAGCAGCTTTGAGGGCCCGATCTCCTACGAGCAGTACTTC
TRBJ2-3,-,-,TRBV7-9,CASSEQQWNTQYF,TGTGCCAGCAGCGAACAACAGTGGAATACGCAGTATTTT
TRBJ2-2,-,-,TRBV7-2,CASSPRTGAGELFF,TGTGCCAGCAGCCCCCGCACCGGTGCCGGGGAGCTGTTTTTT
TRBJ2-5,-,TRBD2,TRBV7-3,CASSLVAGVRETQYF,TGTGCCAGCAGCTTGGTCGCGGGGGTAAGAGAGACCCAGTACTTC
TRBJ2-6,-,-,TRBV7-3,CTSSPGGTGANVLTF,TGTACCAGCAGCCCAGGAGGCACTGGGGCCAACGTCCTGACTTTC
TRBJ2-5,-,TRBD1,TRBV19,CASSIGRGRRETQYF,TGTGCCAGTAGTATCGGTAGGGGGCGCCGGGAGACCCAGTACTTC
TRBJ2-5,-,TRBD1,TRBV9,CASSVQGAPGETQYF,TGTGCCAGCAGCGTACAGGGGGCGCCGGGAGAGACCCAGTACTTC
TRBJ1-3,-,-,TRBV5-1,CASSSAHPGVSGNTIYF,TGCGCCAGCAGCTCGGCACACCCAGGGGTCTCTGGAAACACCATATATTTT
TRBJ1-2,once,TRBD1,TRBV25-1,CASSEHRTGADYGYTF,TGTGCCAGCAGTGAACATAGGACAGGGGCAGATTATGGCTACACCTTC
TRBJ2-2,-,TRBD1,TRBV29-1,CSVKDRAGTGELFF,TGCAGCGTTAAAGACAGGGCTGGCACCGGGGAGCTGTTTTTT
TRBJ2-2,-,-,TRBV2,CASTARSVTGELFF,TGTGCCAGCACGGCTAGGAGCGTCACCGGGGAGCTGTTTTTT
TRBJ2-7,-,-,TRBV20-1,CSARDPYEQYF,TGCAGTGCTAGAGATCCCTACGAGCAGTACTTC
TRBJ2-1,-,TRBD2,TRBV10-3,CAISEGTSGENEQFF,TGTGCCATCAGTGAGGGGACTAGCGGGGAAAATGAGCAGTTCTTC
TRBJ2-1,-,-,TRBV7-3,CASSLAAPNEQFF,TGTGCCAGCAGCTTAGCGGCCCCCAATGAGCAGTTCTTC
TRBJ2-2,-,-,TRBV6-6,CASSYKVTGELFF,TGTGCCAGCAGTTACAAGGTCACCGGGGAGCTGTTTTTT